This is a list of T cell receptor beta chains from one sample in a study of T cell repertoires in cytomegalovirus infection. TCRdb re-derived calls from the reads in MiXCR, one entry per CDR3 protein. The top ten hold under 15% of the sample, which has about 920,000 distinct CDR3 sequences, approximately 31% seen once. Their target antigens are unknown. Sequenced here: cultured CD8+ T cells from PBMCs, sampled from culture after CMV antigen stimulation. The origin of the receptors is a human donor in good health (CMV status not recorded). Some clones in this sample may be carry-over from other donors' samples. The CDR3 runs from the conserved cysteine through the conserved F or W.

J gene: TRBJ1-2; V gene: TRBV6-5; CDR3 protein: CASSYSRLEGYTF
J gene: TRBJ1-5; V gene: TRBV7-9; CDR3 protein: CASSSGTGSRLQPQHF
J gene: TRBJ1-4; V gene: TRBV6-6; CDR3 protein: CASSYYRVQEKLFF
J gene: TRBJ1-5; V gene: TRBV19; CDR3 protein: CASRDGTGGPNQPQHF
J gene: TRBJ2-4; V gene: TRBV12-3/TRBV12-4; CDR3 protein: CASSFLNIQYF
J gene: TRBJ1-1; V gene: TRBV7-6; CDR3 protein: CASSLEVGRAEAFF
J gene: TRBJ2-1; V gene: TRBV12-3/TRBV12-4; CDR3 protein: CVSRRTSGGAMYNEQFF
J gene: TRBJ2-3; V gene: TRBV5-6; CDR3 protein: CASSLGGQGDDTQYF
J gene: TRBJ2-5; V gene: TRBV12-3/TRBV12-4; CDR3 protein: CASRTRGGQETQYF
J gene: TRBJ1-4; V gene: TRBV7-2; CDR3 protein: CASSLEFRDRKLFF
J gene: TRBJ1-2; V gene: TRBV12-3/TRBV12-4; CDR3 protein: CASSLEGDFYGYTF
J gene: TRBJ2-1; V gene: TRBV6-2/TRBV6-3; CDR3 protein: CASSYGGSWDNEQFF
J gene: TRBJ2-3; V gene: TRBV28; CDR3 protein: CASTLGGGHGDTQYF
J gene: TRBJ1-4; V gene: TRBV7-2; CDR3 protein: CASSARGYPNEKLFF
J gene: TRBJ2-1; V gene: TRBV7-6; CDR3 protein: CASSTIRVDSLENEQFF
J gene: TRBJ2-3; V gene: TRBV5-1; CDR3 protein: CASSAGGVADTQYF
J gene: TRBJ2-2; V gene: TRBV24-1; CDR3 protein: CATSAWTGRYTGELFF
J gene: TRBJ2-7; V gene: TRBV27; CDR3 protein: CAPRSRGAYEQYF
J gene: TRBJ2-1; V gene: TRBV5-6; CDR3 protein: CASRPSGGANEQFF
J gene: TRBJ1-1; V gene: TRBV6-5; CDR3 protein: CASSYMGTEAFF
J gene: TRBJ2-5; V gene: TRBV12-3/TRBV12-4; CDR3 protein: CASSLQGLFQETQYF
J gene: TRBJ2-7; V gene: TRBV7-6; CDR3 protein: CASSLNAGGSSYEQYF
J gene: TRBJ1-5; V gene: TRBV27; CDR3 protein: CASSPGGALSQPQHF
J gene: TRBJ2-1; V gene: TRBV10-3; CDR3 protein: CAISESRQAEQFF
J gene: TRBJ2-7; V gene: TRBV7-9; CDR3 protein: CASSYSEIGAEQYF
J gene: TRBJ2-2; V gene: TRBV28; CDR3 protein: CASSLFSQWFGTGELFF
J gene: TRBJ2-1; V gene: TRBV20-1; CDR3 protein: CSANTPTLDSRAYNEQFF
J gene: TRBJ2-2; V gene: TRBV25-1; CDR3 protein: CASSEFTRATGELFF
J gene: TRBJ2-1; V gene: TRBV5-6; CDR3 protein: CASSLGRPCNEQFF
J gene: TRBJ2-2; V gene: TRBV6-5; CDR3 protein: CASSSWPGELFF
J gene: TRBJ2-1; V gene: TRBV27; CDR3 protein: CASSLGASETGNEQFF
J gene: TRBJ2-1; V gene: TRBV15; CDR3 protein: CATSSTSRAHEQFF
J gene: TRBJ2-6; V gene: TRBV20-1; CDR3 protein: CSARVQISGANALTF
J gene: TRBJ1-4; V gene: TRBV6-6; CDR3 protein: CASSTRAPHNEKLFF
J gene: TRBJ2-5; V gene: TRBV7-2; CDR3 protein: CASSIPWDREETQYF
J gene: TRBJ2-1; V gene: TRBV7-8; CDR3 protein: CASSPIGEYNEQFF
J gene: TRBJ2-1; V gene: TRBV6-1; CDR3 protein: CVSIGGNNEQFF
J gene: TRBJ2-1; V gene: TRBV27; CDR3 protein: CASSLSMGQIYNEQFF
J gene: TRBJ1-5; V gene: TRBV9; CDR3 protein: CASSAGQKNQPQHF
J gene: TRBJ2-5; V gene: TRBV12-5; CDR3 protein: CASGFHPGTPDGETQYF
J gene: TRBJ2-3; V gene: TRBV7-9; CDR3 protein: CASSLARTGDRPHTQYF
J gene: TRBJ1-2; V gene: TRBV6-6; CDR3 protein: CASSYGQGRGYTF
J gene: TRBJ2-5; V gene: TRBV6-5; CDR3 protein: CASSTGGERETQYF
J gene: TRBJ1-5; V gene: TRBV7-8; CDR3 protein: CASSLAQQASNQPQHF
J gene: TRBJ1-4; V gene: TRBV12-3/TRBV12-4; CDR3 protein: CASGISGGPNEKLFF
J gene: TRBJ1-2; V gene: TRBV12-3/TRBV12-4; CDR3 protein: CASSFAGGNYGYTF
J gene: TRBJ2-1; V gene: TRBV9; CDR3 protein: CASSVGLQPYNEQFF
J gene: TRBJ2-1; V gene: TRBV6-1; CDR3 protein: CASSKDSLTGDEQFF
J gene: TRBJ2-4; V gene: TRBV6-1; CDR3 protein: CASRGASKNIQYF
J gene: TRBJ1-2; V gene: TRBV6-5; CDR3 protein: CASSYSEQANYGYTF
J gene: TRBJ2-3; V gene: TRBV7-6; CDR3 protein: CASSGTGGRSDTQYF
J gene: TRBJ1-6; V gene: TRBV9; CDR3 protein: CASSVEGRATSPLHF
J gene: TRBJ2-1; V gene: TRBV24-1; CDR3 protein: CATSDLEYREQFF
J gene: TRBJ2-2; V gene: TRBV4-1; CDR3 protein: CASSQVEGGHTGELFF
J gene: TRBJ1-6; V gene: TRBV18; CDR3 protein: CASSLGEGVNSPLHF
J gene: TRBJ1-4; V gene: TRBV7-9; CDR3 protein: CASSPPGTPNEKLFF
J gene: TRBJ2-7; V gene: TRBV7-6; CDR3 protein: CASSFGGALSYEQYF
J gene: TRBJ2-7; V gene: TRBV7-9; CDR3 protein: CASSSPDWDRRPYEQYF
J gene: TRBJ1-5; V gene: TRBV24-1; CDR3 protein: CATSDLGDRGRQPQHF